This T cell receptor (beta chain) was sequenced during a study of control samples from healthy donors and cancer patients. Some clones are missing from TCRdb's copy, which holds only in-frame ones; the method was immunoSEQ multiplex PCR. Of approximately 150,000 clones listed, about 90% are singletons. The CDR3 is 16 residues long. Trimming shortened V by 0 bases and J by 3 bases, and 14 bases separated the two germline ends. Germline CDR1 and CDR2: LGHDT and YNNKEL (reference sequence). The source is a man aged 18 to 30 in good health. This chain uses TRBV3-1 (or the pseudogene TRBV3-2) with TRBJ1-1, with D perhaps TRBD1 (6 bases). The sample consisted of blood. In DNA form, the CDR3 reads TGTGCCAGCAGCCAAGATCTGGGGGCGGTGGACACTGAAGCTTTCTTT. This translates into CASSQDLGAVDTEAFF.